This TCR beta chain was profiled in a study of blood T cell repertoires in COVID-19. This clone has ten or more counts. Produced via immunoSEQ multiplex PCR; TCRdb's table is partial and in-frame only. The data hold tens of thousands of clones, with roughly 81% observed a single time. The CDR3 consists of 15 residues. The germline V gene encodes CDR1 MNHNY and CDR2 SVGAGI (reference sequence). The germline V and J ends were trimmed by 7 bases and 7 bases, with 17 bases remaining between them. Sequencing was performed on peripheral blood. This sequence was found in a human donor in a cohort sampled during active COVID-19. The chain has TRBV6-6 and TRBJ1-6; no definite D call. The CDR3 sequence is CASTTGGLLNSPLHF. The CDR3 bases are TGTGCCAGCACCACTGGAGGACTTCTGAATTCACCCCTCCACTTT.